The 9 T cell receptor beta chains below all came from one sample that was sequenced in a study of vaccination and CD4 T cells after COVID-19. Sample treatment: roughly ten-day PBMC culture with coronavirus spike peptide pools or control peptides (ViraFEST assay). Antigen specificity for these receptors is unknown. Once obtained from cultured CD4+ T cells, the DNA was sequenced using the Oncomine TCR Beta short-read assay. Each CDR3 protein is one row after TCRdb ran MiXCR on the PCR reads. The sample records roughly 23,000 distinct CDR3 sequences, more than 40% being singletons. Source: CD4+ T cells from blood, cultured in vitro, taken before SARS-CoV-2 vaccination. These receptors came from a human donor who received a COVID-19 vaccine.

The chain is built from TRBV6-1 and TRBJ1-3; tentative D call: TRBD1 (5 bases). CDR1 is MNHNS, CDR2 SASEGT, per germline. This CDR3 comprises 12 residues. V shed 10 bases and J shed 3 bases, with 10 bases lying between them. The CDR3 loop reads CATGHSGNTIYF. CDR3 DNA sequence: TGTGCCACCGGACACAGTGGAAACACCATATATTTT.

The chain combines TRBV25-1 with TRBJ1-2, with D hard to call. Trimming cost V 7 bases and J 8 bases, with 14 bases left between them. Germline CDR1 MGHDK, CDR2 SYGVNS. The CDR3 contains 12 residues. The CDR3 spells CASTEEYKGYTF. CDR3 nucleotide sequence: TGTGCCAGCACCGAAGAGTACAAGGGCTACACCTTC.

V and J are TRBV11-2 and TRBJ2-2, with D possibly being TRBD1 (6 bases). The CDR3 has 15 amino acids. CDR1 is SGHAT and CDR2 is FQNNGV in the germline V gene. The V gene lost 1 base and the J gene lost 5 bases, with 11 bases spanning the gap. CDR3 in amino acids: CASSLGGLATGELFF. The DNA for the CDR3 is TGTGCCAGCAGCTTAGGGGGGCTCGCGACCGGGGAGCTGTTTTTT.

The rearrangement joins TRBV5-4 to TRBJ2-7, with D tentatively TRBD2 (6 bases). Germline V lookup: CDR1 SGHNT, CDR2 YYREEE (reference sequence). CDR3 size: 13 residues. Deletions cut 0 bases from V and 3 bases from J, with 7 bases between. The CDR3: CASSLVGGYEQYF. CDR3 in DNA: TGTGCCAGCAGCTTGGTCGGGGGCTACGAGCAGTACTTC.

The V and J genes are TRBV15 and TRBJ1-4; TRBD1 is a possible D gene (5 bases). Germline-derived CDR1 and CDR2 are LNHNV and YYDKDF (reference sequence). V dropped 1 base and J dropped 3 bases, with 12 bases sitting between them. The CDR3 contains 16 residues. The CDR3 sequence: CATSRVWGRPNEKLFF. The DNA for the CDR3 is TGTGCCACCAGCAGAGTATGGGGACGGCCTAATGAAAAACTGTTTTTT. Based on the CDR3 plus reference TRBV15 and TRBJ1-4, the full variable domain is DAMVIQNPRYQVTQFGKPVTLSCSQTLNHNVMYWYQQKSSQAPKLLFHYYDKDFNNEADTPDNFQSRRPNTSFCFLDIRSPGLGDTAMYLCATSRVWGRPNEKLFFGSGTQLSVL.

This chain links TRBV6-1 with TRBJ1-6, with 7 bases matching TRBD1. The CDR3 length is 15 residues. Losses at the gene ends were 7 bases for V and 5 bases for J; bases not matched to a gene: 8. CDR1 is MNHNS, CDR2 SASEGT, per germline. CDR3 sequence (DNA): TGTGCCAGCACTCCAGGGACAGCTAATAATTCACCCCTCCACTTT. Its protein product is CASTPGTANNSPLHF.

This clonotype was detected only a few times. The gene calls are TRBV11-3 and TRBJ2-1; TRBD2 matches at 10 bases. The J segment lost 9 bases and the V segment lost 1 base, leaving 9 bases of the junction unmatched. The CDR3 spans 16 residues. Germline lookup yields CDR1 SGHNT and CDR2 YENEEA. This CDR3 reads CASSLAGTSARPEQFF. The CDR3 DNA follows: TGTGCCAGCAGCTTAGCCGGGACTAGCGCTAGACCTGAGCAGTTCTTC. The full variable domain, its missing parts supplied by reference TRBV11-3 and TRBJ2-1, is EAGVVQSPRYKIIEKKQPVAFWCNPISGHNTLYWYLQNLGQGPELLIRYENEEAVDDSQLPKDRFSAERLKGVDSTLKIQPAELGDSAVYLCASSLAGTSARPEQFFGPGTRLTVL.

J is TRBJ2-1 and V is TRBV5-4, with TRBD1 as a possible D gene (6 bases). Trimming took 3 bases from V and 4 from J, leaving 17 bases between them. CDR3 length: 16 residues. Germline CDR1 and CDR2: SGHNT and YYREEE (reference sequence). In DNA, the CDR3 is TGTGCCAGCAGCTCCCCGAAGACAGGCACTTACAATGAGCAGTTCTTC. Protein sequence: CASSSPKTGTYNEQFF.

The chain employs TRBV2 and TRBJ1-5; D gene unclear. The CDR3 totals 14 residues. Germline values: CDR1 SNHLY, CDR2 FYNNEI. V was cut by 5 bases and J by 2 bases, with 10 bases left in between. CDR3 loop: CASSLVAGNQPQHF. DNA for the CDR3: TGTGCCAGCAGTCTGGTGGCAGGCAATCAGCCCCAGCATTTT.